Listed below are T cell receptor beta chains from one sample, sequenced in a study of blood T cell repertoires in COVID-19. The method was immunoSEQ multiplex PCR; TCRdb's version includes in-frame clones alone and lacks a portion of them. Of about half a million clones listed, 80% to 90% are singletons. Sequenced: peripheral blood. The receptors come from a human donor in a cohort sampled during active COVID-19. CDR3s include the opening cysteine and the closing phenylalanine or tryptophan. D genes are given only for firm matches. Clone size is stated in some rows and not others, as once, few, many or a class when expanded.

j_call clone_size d_call v_call cdr3_nt cdr3_aa
TRBJ2-1 NA TRBD1 TRBV6-5 TGTGCCAGCAGTTACTCCCGTGGGACAGGGGGCAATGAGCAGTTCTTC CASSYSRGTGGNEQFF
TRBJ2-7 NA TRBD1 TRBV7-2 TGTGCCAGCAGCCGCTTTTTTGTGACAGGGGCGGCAGGCAACGAGCAGTACTTC CASSRFFVTGAAGNEQYF
TRBJ2-1 NA TRBD2 TRBV5-1 TGCGCCAGCAGCCCTAGCGGGAGCTCCTACAATGAGCAGTTCTTC CASSPSGSSYNEQFF
TRBJ2-2 NA TRBD1 TRBV15 TGTGCCACCAGCCCGTTGGGACAGGGGGCCGGGGAGCTGTTTTTT CATSPLGQGAGELFF
TRBJ1-2 few NA TRBV5-1 TGCGCCAGCAGCCGTGACAGGACATACGGCTACACCTTC CASSRDRTYGYTF
TRBJ2-3 NA NA TRBV5-1 TGCGCCAGCAGCTGGAGCGGGAGCACAGATACGCAGTATTTT CASSWSGSTDTQYF
TRBJ2-5 NA TRBD1 TRBV6-2/TRBV6-3 TGTGCCAGCAGTTACAGCGGACAGGGGGCAGGGGAGACCCAGTACTTC CASSYSGQGAGETQYF
TRBJ1-5 NA NA TRBV6-5 TGTGCCAGCAAGAACAGGGGCAATCAGCCCCAGCATTTT CASKNRGNQPQHF
TRBJ2-1 few TRBD2 TRBV7-3 TGTGCCAGCAGCTTAACCCGCGGGGGGGCCTCCTACAATGAGCAGTTCTTC CASSLTRGGASYNEQFF
TRBJ2-5 NA TRBD1 TRBV4-2 TGTGCCAGCAGCTACTCGGACAGGCAAGAGACCCAGTACTTC CASSYSDRQETQYF
TRBJ2-7 NA NA TRBV6-5 TGTGCCAGCAGTTTTGGCTTTGGCTCCTACGAGCAGTACTTC CASSFGFGSYEQYF
TRBJ1-1 NA TRBD1 TRBV10-3 TGTGCCATCAGAGCGGGGGGGCAGGGGGCTGAAGCTTTCTTT CAIRAGGQGAEAFF
TRBJ2-2 NA TRBD1 TRBV28 TGTGCCAGCTGGTCGACAGGGCGTGTCGGGGAGCTGTTTTTT CASWSTGRVGELFF
TRBJ1-1 NA TRBD1 TRBV5-1 TGCGCCAGCAGCCCGCTCCGACAGGGGGAAACTGAAGCTTTCTTT CASSPLRQGETEAFF
TRBJ1-1 NA TRBD1 TRBV19 TGTGCCAGTAGTATCGGACAGGGTAGTAGGAACACTGAAGCTTTCTTT CASSIGQGSRNTEAFF
TRBJ2-1 NA NA TRBV3-1/TRBV3-2 TGTGCCAGCAGCCAGGGGGCGGTTAAGAATGAGCAGTTCTTC CASSQGAVKNEQFF
TRBJ1-2 NA TRBD1 TRBV7-9 TGTGCCAGCCAACCGGGACAGGGACGTGGCTACACCTTC CASQPGQGRGYTF
TRBJ2-3 once TRBD2 TRBV9 TGTGCCAGCAGCGTGGGGACGTCTGGGGGAGGGCTAGATACGCAGTATTTT CASSVGTSGGGLDTQYF
TRBJ2-2 NA NA TRBV5-5 TGTGCCAGCAGCTTCAGAACCGGGGAGCTGTTTTTT CASSFRTGELFF
TRBJ2-1 few TRBD2 TRBV28 TGTGCCAGCAGTTTATTAACGGGAGGGGTCTACAATGAGCAGTTCTTC CASSLLTGGVYNEQFF
TRBJ2-6 NA TRBD1 TRBV19 TGTGCCAGTAGGCGGGACAGGTCTACAGGAGGGGCCAACGTCCTGACTTTC CASRRDRSTGGANVLTF
TRBJ2-4 NA NA TRBV5-1 TGCGCCAGCAGCTTCTATACTGGGGGGAACATTCAGTACTTC CASSFYTGGNIQYF
TRBJ1-5 NA NA TRBV5-4 TGTGCCAGCAGCCTAGACAGGCAACAGCCCCAGCATTTT CASSLDRQQPQHF
TRBJ2-3 NA TRBD2 TRBV5-1 TGCGCCAGCAGCTTCGGGCTAGCGGGAGCTCCACCCCCAGATACGCAGTATTTT CASSFGLAGAPPPDTQYF
TRBJ1-1 NA NA TRBV28 TGTGCCAGCAGTCTATCAGGGGCGCAGACTGAAGCTTTCTTT CASSLSGAQTEAFF
TRBJ2-5 NA TRBD1 TRBV28 TGTGCCAGCAGGGTAAAGACAGGGGATGGGGGGAAGACCCAGTACTTC CASRVKTGDGGKTQYF
TRBJ2-7 once NA TRBV14 TGTGCCAGCAGCCGCACTACCGGGATCTCCTACGAGCAGTACTTC CASSRTTGISYEQYF
TRBJ2-7 NA NA TRBV21-1 TGTGCCAGCTCCGTTGACAGATCTCACTACGAGCAGTACTTC CASSVDRSHYEQYF
TRBJ1-3 NA NA TRBV4-2 TGTGCCAGCAGCCAAGAGATAACAGGGAATTCAGGAAACACCATATATTTT CASSQEITGNSGNTIYF
TRBJ2-6 NA TRBD2 TRBV7-8 TGTGCCAGCTCCCCGGGGGGCTCTGGGGCCAACGTCCTGACTTTC CASSPGGSGANVLTF
TRBJ1-6 NA NA TRBV5-4 TGTGCCAGCAGCTCGCAACAGGAGAGCTCCTATAATTCACCCCTCCACTTT CASSSQQESSYNSPLHF
TRBJ2-1 NA TRBD2 TRBV9 TGTGCCAGCAGCGTCGGGACTAGCGGGACCTACAATGAGCAGTTCTTC CASSVGTSGTYNEQFF
TRBJ2-5 NA NA TRBV29-1 TGCAGCGTTGATGGCTTTGGCGGAGATGGAGGGGAGACCCAGTACTTC CSVDGFGGDGGETQYF
TRBJ1-5 NA NA TRBV6-5 TGTGCCAGCTCCCTCTCGAGGAATCAGCCCCAGCATTTT CASSLSRNQPQHF
TRBJ1-1 NA NA TRBV29-1 TGCAGCGTTGATAATGCAGGACTGGCGAACGAAGCTTTCTTT CSVDNAGLANEAFF
TRBJ2-7 NA TRBD1 TRBV2 TGTGCCAGCAGTCAGGGGGACAGGGGTACCTACGAGCAGTACTTC CASSQGDRGTYEQYF
TRBJ2-7 NA TRBD1 TRBV5-1 TGCGCCAGCAGCTTGGAGGTGGACAGGGGCTACGAGCAGTACTTC CASSLEVDRGYEQYF
TRBJ2-7 NA TRBD2 TRBV6-5 TGTGCCAGCAGTTGGGTAGCGGGAGGGCCCGACGAGCAGTACTTC CASSWVAGGPDEQYF
TRBJ2-7 NA NA TRBV19 TGTGCCAGTAGTATCCGGGAAGGCGAGCAGTACTTC CASSIREGEQYF
TRBJ1-2 once TRBD1 TRBV5-1 TGCGCCAGCAGCCAGATAACAGGGGAGGATGGCTACACCTTC CASSQITGEDGYTF
TRBJ1-2 NA TRBD1 TRBV7-2 TGTGCCAGCAGCCAACAGGGGGCATTCTATGGCTACACCTTC CASSQQGAFYGYTF
TRBJ2-7 NA TRBD2 TRBV18 TGTGCCAGCTCAACGGGACTAGCGGGAGGTCCAGTCGAGCAGTACTTC CASSTGLAGGPVEQYF
TRBJ1-4 NA TRBD1 TRBV4-3 TGCGCCAGCAGCTTCCAGGGGGCCCAAGAAAAACTGTTTTTT CASSFQGAQEKLFF
TRBJ1-4 NA NA TRBV19 TGTGCCAGTAGTATCACCTTGACAGCTCTGAATGAAAAACTGTTTTTT CASSITLTALNEKLFF
TRBJ2-1 few NA TRBV2 TGTGCCAGCAAATCAGGGAACTTATACAATGAGCAGTTCTTC CASKSGNLYNEQFF